The rows below give T cell receptor beta chains drawn from one sample of a study of T cells in localized non-small cell lung cancer. Sequencing was performed with immunoSEQ multiplex PCR; in TCRdb, only in-frame clones are kept and a portion is missing. The table includes 40,000 to 65,000 clones, roughly 83% detected once. Sample: peripheral blood mononuclear cells, taken before any cancer treatment. These receptors were obtained from a man aged 35-75 years with stage III lung adenocarcinoma. Both conserved end residues are part of each CDR3. The D gene is left open where the match is weak. Size is stated for part of the rows, as once, few or many counts, or as a class when the clone is expanded.

CDR3aa: CASSEAPAGPDDTQYF; CDR3nt: TGTGCCAGCAGTGAAGCCCCGGCCGGCCCCGACGATACGCAGTATTTT; abundance: -; d_gene: -; v_gene: TRBV6-1; j_gene: TRBJ2-3
CDR3aa: CASSILQGHEAFF; CDR3nt: TGTGCCAGTAGTATTTTACAGGGTCATGAAGCTTTCTTT; abundance: once; d_gene: -; v_gene: TRBV19; j_gene: TRBJ1-1
CDR3aa: CASSQERTPYTGNTIYF; CDR3nt: TGCGCCAGCAGCCAAGAGAGGACACCTTATACTGGGAACACCATATATTTT; abundance: -; d_gene: -; v_gene: TRBV4-3; j_gene: TRBJ1-3
CDR3aa: CASSPSGVWDTQYF; CDR3nt: TGTGCCAGCAGCCCGTCGGGCGTATGGGATACGCAGTATTTT; abundance: -; d_gene: -; v_gene: TRBV7-3; j_gene: TRBJ2-3
CDR3aa: CASSQDLEHEQFF; CDR3nt: TGTGCCAGCAGCCAAGATCTGGAACATGAGCAGTTCTTC; abundance: -; d_gene: -; v_gene: TRBV4-2; j_gene: TRBJ2-1
CDR3aa: CASGSGGASWEKTEAFF; CDR3nt: TGTGCCAGCGGGTCAGGGGGCGCGAGTTGGGAAAAGACTGAAGCTTTCTTT; abundance: few; d_gene: TRBD1; v_gene: TRBV27; j_gene: TRBJ1-1
CDR3aa: CASSPGQGASNQPQHF; CDR3nt: TGTGCCAGCAGCCCCGGACAGGGGGCAAGCAATCAGCCCCAGCATTTT; abundance: -; d_gene: TRBD1; v_gene: TRBV7-9; j_gene: TRBJ1-5
CDR3aa: CASRNSPASNQPQHF; CDR3nt: TGTGCCAGCCGTAACAGCCCCGCAAGCAATCAGCCCCAGCATTTT; abundance: -; d_gene: -; v_gene: TRBV6-1; j_gene: TRBJ1-5
CDR3aa: CASSPGLARYEQYF; CDR3nt: TGTGCCAGCAGCCCGGGACTAGCTAGGTACGAGCAGTACTTC; abundance: -; d_gene: TRBD2; v_gene: TRBV7-2; j_gene: TRBJ2-7
CDR3aa: CATQGNGDGPEAFF; CDR3nt: TGTGCCACACAGGGTAACGGGGACGGCCCTGAAGCTTTCTTT; abundance: -; d_gene: -; v_gene: TRBV27; j_gene: TRBJ1-1
CDR3aa: CASSVDDYRYTF; CDR3nt: TGTGCCAGCAGCGTAGACGACTATCGCTACACCTTC; abundance: -; d_gene: -; v_gene: TRBV9; j_gene: TRBJ1-2
CDR3aa: CASSSLDSSNYGYTF; CDR3nt: TGTGCCAGCAGTTCCCTGGACAGTTCTAACTATGGCTACACCTTC; abundance: -; d_gene: -; v_gene: TRBV27; j_gene: TRBJ1-2
CDR3aa: CASSSGLDYNEQFF; CDR3nt: TGTGCCAGCAGCTCGGGACTGGACTACAATGAGCAGTTCTTC; abundance: -; d_gene: -; v_gene: TRBV11-3; j_gene: TRBJ2-1